Each of the 12 T cell receptor beta chains below was sequenced from the same sample in a study of vaccination effects on CD4 cells after COVID-19. Antigens for these TCRs are unknown. Under the ViraFEST assay, PBMC were stimulated with viral peptide pools so that antigen-specific CD4+ T cells expanded. Sequencing was performed afterwards. The authors isolated CD4+ T cells after around nine days of culture. Vaccine recipients had no previous SARS-CoV-2 infection; their nucleocapsid antibodies were negative. The protocol was immunoSEQ multiplex PCR, while the TCRdb copy is restricted to in-frame clones and leaves out a portion. The sample shows 50,000 to 60,000 clones, roughly 76% of them seen only once. This specimen was CD4+ T cells from PBMCs cultured with SARS-CoV-2 spike peptides, taken before COVID-19 vaccination. These receptors all stem from a human donor who received a COVID-19 vaccine.

This chain uses TRBV28 with TRBJ1-2, with D possibly being TRBD1 (5 bases). The CDR3 totals 13 residues. Between the trimmed V and J ends, which lost 6 bases and 4 bases, there was a span of 12 bases. Per the germline V gene, CDR1 is MDHEN and CDR2 is SYDVKM. The chain's CDR3 is CASRRTTFYGYTF. The CDR3 DNA sequence: TGTGCCAGCAGGCGGACAACCTTCTATGGCTACACCTTC.

The chain joins TRBV5-1 to TRBJ2-3, with 8 bases fitting TRBD2. V lost 3 bases to trimming and J lost 6 bases; unmatched junction nucleotides: 9. The CDR3 has 15 amino acids. Germline values: CDR1 SGHRS, CDR2 YFSETQ. The CDR3 DNA reads TGCGCCAGCAGCTCCAAAACGGGAGGGGGGGATACGCAGTATTTT. Protein product: CASSSKTGGGDTQYF.

This clone was seen more than once but under ten times. The chain links TRBV7-9 to TRBJ1-5; D uncertain. Germline V gene sequence: CDR1 SEHNR, CDR2 FQNEAQ (reference sequence). Trimming pared 3 bases from V and 7 bases from J, leaving 7 bases between. The CDR3 totals 12 residues. CDR3 coding DNA: TGTGCCAGCAGCTTCGGGGAGCAGCCCCAGCATTTT. Protein sequence: CASSFGEQPQHF. The full variable domain, its missing parts supplied by reference TRBV7-9 and TRBJ1-5, is DTGVSQNPRHKITKRGQNVTFRCDPISEHNRLYWYRQTLGQGPEFLTYFQNEAQLEKSRLLSDRFSAERPKGSFSTLEIQRTEQGDSAMYLCASSFGEQPQHFGDGTRLSIL.

V usage is TRBV5-1 and J usage is TRBJ2-3, with 12 positions matching TRBD2. The V and J ends lost 0 bases and 5 bases, in that order; junction bases with no gene match: 10. This CDR3 is built from 18 residues. Looked up from germline, CDR1 is SGHRS and CDR2 is YFSETQ. The CDR3 bases are TGCGCCAGCAGCTTGGTCCCGACTAGCGGGGGCCGAGGAGATACGCAGTATTTT. Its protein product is CASSLVPTSGGRGDTQYF.

The CDR3 nucleotides read TGTGCCAGCAGTCCCGACAGGGGTGGCTACACCTTC. This translates into CASSPDRGGYTF. The chain couples TRBV28 to TRBJ1-2; 8 bases are shared with TRBD1. The ends lost 5 bases at V and 7 bases at J; junction bases unmatched: 3. Germline CDR1 is MDHEN and CDR2 is SYDVKM. CDR3 length: 12 residues.

V is TRBV20-1 and J is TRBJ1-2; D gene uncertain. V gave up 3 bases and J gave up 3 bases, with 8 bases separating them. CDR1 and CDR2 (germline): DFQATT, SNEGSKA (reference sequence). The CDR3 spans 12 residues. In DNA form, the CDR3 reads TGCAGTGCTAGTGTGGGTTACTATGGCTACACCTTC. It translates to CSASVGYYGYTF.

V is TRBV3-1 (or the pseudogene TRBV3-2) and J is TRBJ1-4; D is unclear. This CDR3 region has 14 residues. Germline CDR1 LGHDT, CDR2 YNNKEL (reference sequence). Trimming removed 1 base from V and 11 bases from J, with 14 bases in between. CDR3 sequence reads: CASSQGNLGGKLFF. CDR3 DNA sequence: TGTGCCAGCAGCCAAGGAAATTTGGGTGGGAAACTGTTTTTT.

The DNA for the CDR3 is TGTGCCAGCAGCTCCACTAGCGGGGATAGGAATGAGCAGTTCTTC. As protein: CASSSTSGDRNEQFF. The V call is TRBV11-2, the J call TRBJ2-1, with TRBD2 matching 10 bases. CDR1 is SGHAT and CDR2 is FQNNGV in the germline V gene. This CDR3 region has 15 residues. V lost 4 bases, J lost 7 bases, and 7 bases stayed unmatched.

This clone was counted a few times. This chain links TRBV7-9 with TRBJ2-7; TRBD1 matches at 9 bases. The germline V gene has CDR1 SEHNR and CDR2 FQNEAQ (reference sequence). Losses at the gene ends were 5 bases for V and 1 base for J; bases not matched to a gene: 6. This CDR3 region has 15 residues. CDR3 region: CASSAPGQGSYEQYF. CDR3 bases: TGTGCCAGCAGCGCTCCGGGACAGGGATCCTACGAGCAGTACTTC.

The rearrangement uses TRBV28 and TRBJ1-4; tentative D call: TRBD1 (5 bases). V lost 1 base, J lost 7 bases, and 13 bases lay in between. CDR1 MDHEN and CDR2 SYDVKM come from the germline V gene. The CDR3 is 15 residues long. The DNA of the CDR3 is TGTGCCAGCAGTTTATTGGGGCAGGGAAGTGAAAAACTGTTTTTT. Translation: CASSLLGQGSEKLFF.

The chain joins TRBV9 to TRBJ2-5, with 7 bases identical to TRBD2. Unmatched junction bases numbered 3, after V lost 0 bases and J lost 1 base. The CDR3 spans 15 residues. Germline V gene lookup returns CDR1 SGDLS and CDR2 YYNGEE. CDR3 protein: CASSVDQRGQETQYF. The DNA of the CDR3 is TGTGCCAGCAGCGTAGACCAGCGGGGCCAAGAGACCCAGTACTTC.

The chain links TRBV21-1 to TRBJ2-3; TRBD1, the table's D call, lacks a check against the DNA. TRBV21-1 constitutes a pseudogene. CDR3 length: 16 amino acids. The chain's CDR3 is CASSQSDTHFTDTQYF. CDR3 nucleotides: TGTGCCAGCAGCCAGTCTGACACCCATTTCACAGATACGCAGTATTTT.